This entry lists 28 T cell receptor beta chains sequenced from one sample in a study of T-cell reconstitution after alpha-beta-depleted transplantation in children. As it was prepared, the TCRbeta library received unique molecular identifiers. TCRdb re-called the PCR reads with MiXCR, one entry per CDR3 protein. The profile covers about 540,000 distinct CDR3 sequences, with about a sixth appearing a single time and less than 4% taken by the ten largest. This material consisted of PBMCs from the stem cell graft donor, taken from the stem cell graft. The receptors were gathered from a human donor who donated a stem cell graft to a child with acute lymphoblastic leukemia.

This clonotype showed up many times. V gene TRBV5-1 combines with J gene TRBJ2-3; no clear D gene. Germline values: CDR1 SGHRS, CDR2 YFSETQ. The CDR3 extends over 12 amino acids. V was cut by 0 bases and J by 6 bases, with 5 bases left in between. DNA for the CDR3: TGCGCCAGCAGCTTGGAGAGGGATACGCAGTATTTT. This translates into CASSLERDTQYF.

The chain is built from TRBV5-6 and TRBJ2-5; D is perhaps TRBD2 (5 bases). V lost 4 bases to trimming and J lost 5 bases, with 21 bases between them. This CDR3 contains 16 residues. Germline CDR1 SGHDT, CDR2 YYEEEE. The CDR3 nucleotides are TGTGCCAGCAGCCCTCGAGGGTACTTAGCTATGGAGACCCAGTACTTC. Its protein product is CASSPRGYLAMETQYF. Based on the CDR3 plus reference TRBV5-6 and TRBJ2-5, the full variable domain is DAGVTQSPTHLIKTRGQQVTLRCSPKSGHDTVSWYQQALGQGPQFIFQYYEEEERQRGNFPDRFSGHQFPNYSSELNVNALLLGDSALYLCASSPRGYLAMETQYFGPGTRLLVL.

This sequence joins TRBV5-6 and TRBJ1-5; unclear D gene. Looked up from germline, CDR1 is SGHDT and CDR2 is YYEEEE. CDR3 length equals 13 residues. The V and J ends lost 1 base and 3 bases respectively, with 5 bases between them. The CDR3 sequence is CASSLTPNQPQHF. The DNA of the CDR3 is TGTGCCAGCAGCTTGACCCCCAATCAGCCCCAGCATTTT.

The chain links TRBV4-1 to TRBJ1-5, with TRBD1 matching over 8 bases. CDR1 is MGHRA, CDR2 YSYEKL, per germline. This CDR3 is built from 16 residues. Losses at the gene ends were 3 bases for V and 3 bases for J; bases not matched to a gene: 7. Here the CDR3 DNA reads TGCGCCAGCAGCCAGCACCCGGGACAGGTCAATCAGCCCCAGCATTTT. Translating it yields CASSQHPGQVNQPQHF.

This clonotype showed up just a few times. The chain joins TRBV20-1 to TRBJ2-1; 8 positions match TRBD2. In germline, CDR1 is DFQATT, CDR2 SNEGSKA (reference sequence). Losses at the gene ends were 6 bases for V and 8 bases for J; bases not matched to a gene: 9. The CDR3 has 13 residues. The DNA for the CDR3 is TGCAGTGCCACCCCCACGGGAGGGGATGAGCAGTTCTTC. The encoded protein is CSATPTGGDEQFF.

The gene calls are TRBV20-1 and TRBJ2-5, with D unclear. Germline CDR1 is DFQATT and CDR2 is SNEGSKA (reference sequence). The CDR3 is made up of 13 amino acids. The V and J ends lost 3 bases and 10 bases respectively, with 18 bases between them. In nucleotides, the CDR3 is TGCAGTGCTAGCCTTCTAAACGTTTTGAGCCAGTACTTC. Amino acids: CSASLLNVLSQYF.

This clonotype has just a few counts. This chain connects TRBV7-2 to TRBJ2-5, with D possibly TRBD1 on 6 matching bases. The ends were cut back, 1 base at V and 3 bases at J, with 15 bases in the middle. CDR1 SGHTA and CDR2 FQGNSA come from the germline V gene. The CDR3 consists of 16 residues. Written as DNA, the CDR3 is TGTGCCAGCAGCTTAGACCAGCTCAGGGGAAAAGAGACCCAGTACTTC. Translation: CASSLDQLRGKETQYF. Combining the CDR3 with reference TRBV7-2 and TRBJ2-5 gives the whole variable domain GAGVSQSPSNKVTEKGKDVELRCDPISGHTALYWYRQSLGQGLEFLIYFQGNSAPDKSGLPSDRFSAERTGGSVSTLTIQRTQQEDSAVYLCASSLDQLRGKETQYFGPGTRLLVL.

In this sample, this clonotype turned up a few times. The chain carries TRBV29-1 and TRBJ2-1, with D uncertain. V dropped 4 bases and J dropped 8 bases, with 12 bases sitting between them. The germline CDR1 and CDR2 sequences are SQVTM and ANQGSEA. The CDR3 spans 12 residues. Here the CDR3 DNA reads TGCAGCGTTGTGGGCACGATCGATGAGCAGTTCTTC. The encoded protein is CSVVGTIDEQFF.

This chain links TRBV20-1 with TRBJ2-3; D call uncertain. V lost 0 bases and J 2 bases, leaving 3 bases between the germline ends. Per germline, CDR1 DFQATT and CDR2 SNEGSKA (reference sequence). This CDR3 has 12 amino acids. The CDR3 sequence: CSAREPTDTQYF. Here the CDR3 DNA reads TGCAGTGCTAGAGAACCCACAGATACGCAGTATTTT.

This clonotype was recorded a few times. V is TRBV5-1 and J is TRBJ1-3; D unresolved. CDR3 length: 16 residues. Germline V gives CDR1 SGHRS, CDR2 YFSETQ. Trimming removed 0 bases at V and 0 bases at J, with 10 bases between. CDR3 in DNA: TGCGCCAGCAGCTTGGTCCAGGCGAGCTCTGGAAACACCATATATTTT. This codes for CASSLVQASSGNTIYF.

This clonotype was recorded many times. The rearrangement links TRBV29-1 to TRBJ1-2; no clear D gene. Germline V gene lookup returns CDR1 SQVTM and CDR2 ANQGSEA. The length of the CDR3 is 13 residues. V dropped 6 bases and J dropped 0 bases, with 11 bases sitting between them. This CDR3 is CSVDLGANYGYTF. CDR3 sequence (DNA): TGCAGCGTCGACTTGGGAGCTAACTATGGCTACACCTTC.

This chain joins TRBV5-1 and TRBJ2-4; D possibly matches TRBD1 or TRBD2 (5 bases each). Germline lookup yields CDR1 SGHRS and CDR2 YFSETQ. The CDR3 runs to 17 residues. Between the trimmed V and J ends, which lost 0 bases and 0 bases, there was a span of 13 bases. DNA of the CDR3: TGCGCCAGCAGCTTGGCCCCCGTGGGGGTAGCCAAAAACATTCAGTACTTC. The encoded protein is CASSLAPVGVAKNIQYF.

This clonotype was detected a few times. The rearrangement joins TRBV6-5 to TRBJ2-3; D remains ambiguous. The CDR3 length is 13 residues. Between the trimmed V and J ends, which lost 2 bases and 5 bases, there was a span of 8 bases. Germline lookup yields CDR1 MNHEY and CDR2 SVGAGI. The CDR3 protein is CASSYRALDTQYF. As DNA, the CDR3 is TGTGCCAGCAGTTACAGGGCCTTAGATACGCAGTATTTT.

This clonotype was counted only a few times. This chain uses TRBV12-3 or TRBV12-4 with TRBJ1-1; no firm D call. Trimming took 2 bases from V and 5 from J, leaving 9 bases between them. CDR3 size: 13 residues. The CDR3 DNA reads TGTGCCAGCAGTTTAATGCTCCGGACTGAAGCTTTCTTT. It encodes CASSLMLRTEAFF.

In its sample, this clonotype was seen a few times. The chain uses TRBV14 and TRBJ2-1, with a possible D match to TRBD2 (5 bases). From germline, CDR1 is SGHDN and CDR2 FVKESK. Trimming took 2 bases from V and 3 from J, leaving 11 bases between them. CDR3 length equals 15 residues. The CDR3 DNA reads as TGTGCCAGCAGCCAATCGGAGCGGTTCTACAATGAGCAGTTCTTC. Translated, it gives CASSQSERFYNEQFF. The full variable domain, with the rest looked up from reference TRBV14 and TRBJ2-1, is EAGVTQFPSHSVIEKGQTVTLRCDPISGHDNLYWYRRVMGKEIKFLLHFVKESKQDESGMPNNRFLAERTGGTYSTLKVQPAELEDSGVYFCASSQSERFYNEQFFGPGTRLTVL.

The table lists this clonotype with a few counts. The rearrangement uses TRBV7-9 and TRBJ1-2; D uncertain. Looked up from germline, CDR1 is SEHNR and CDR2 is FQNEAQ (reference sequence). The CDR3 extends over 14 amino acids. The V end lost 0 bases, the J end lost 2 bases, and 7 bases lay between the germline ends. The CDR3 region has the DNA TGTGCCAGCAGCTTAGCGGCAGAGAACTATGGCTACACCTTC. It specifies CASSLAAENYGYTF.

This clonotype was seen more than once but under ten times. The V gene is TRBV5-1, the J gene TRBJ1-4, with a possible D match to TRBD1 (5 bases). The V end was cut by 4 bases, the J end by 4 bases, with 17 bases between. This CDR3 has 16 residues. Germline values: CDR1 SGHRS, CDR2 YFSETQ. The CDR3 DNA follows: TGCGCCAGCAGCGACGACCCGGGACGGATTAATGAAAAACTGTTTTTT. This codes for CASSDDPGRINEKLFF.

The CDR3 sequence is CASSPPGTGVKDTQYF. The CDR3 DNA reads TGTGCCAGCTCACCACCGGGGACAGGGGTGAAAGATACGCAGTATTTT. The chain combines TRBV18 with TRBJ2-3; 10 nucleotides align to TRBD1. Trimming took 0 bases from V and 5 from J; bases not matched to a gene: 5. Looked up from germline, CDR1 is KGHSH and CDR2 is LQKENI. The CDR3 extends over 16 amino acids.

This clonotype was recorded a few times. The V gene is TRBV7-6, the J gene TRBJ1-6, with D tentatively TRBD1 (5 bases). The CDR3 has 14 residues. Deletions cut 4 bases from V and 6 bases from J, with 10 bases between. The germline gives CDR1 SGHVS, CDR2 FNYEAQ. CDR3 region: CASSSWGVNSPLHF. The CDR3 DNA is TGTGCCAGCAGCTCCTGGGGCGTTAATTCACCCCTCCACTTT.

The chain joins TRBV12-3 or TRBV12-4 to TRBJ2-2; D may be TRBD2 (5 bases). The CDR3 contains 13 residues. V was trimmed by 5 bases and J by 11 bases, leaving 15 bases between them. As DNA, the CDR3 is TGTGCCAGCAGTGTCGGGGTCCCTTCCGAGCTGTTTTTT. Amino acids: CASSVGVPSELFF.

J is TRBJ1-1 and V is TRBV7-3, with TRBD1 matching over 8 bases. After removal of 2 bases from V and 4 bases from J, the junction contained 3 bases not matched to a gene. The germline V gene has CDR1 SGHTA and CDR2 FQGTGA. This CDR3 spans 14 amino acids. The CDR3 loop is CASSLYRGATEAFF. The CDR3 nucleotides are TGTGCCAGCAGCTTATACAGGGGGGCCACTGAAGCTTTCTTT.

CDR3: CASSVEDRDPYEQYF. As DNA, the CDR3 is TGTGCCAGCAGCGTAGAGGACAGGGACCCCTACGAGCAGTACTTC. The chain joins TRBV7-9 to TRBJ2-7; TRBD1 matches at 8 bases. CDR1 and CDR2 (germline): SEHNR, FQNEAQ (reference sequence). After removal of 5 bases from V and 2 bases from J, the junction contained 8 bases not matched to a gene. The CDR3 totals 15 residues.

At least ten counts were recorded for this clonotype. V and J are TRBV9 and TRBJ2-2; possibly TRBD1 for D (5 bases). From germline, CDR1 is SGDLS and CDR2 YYNGEE. The V and J ends lost 2 bases and 4 bases respectively, with 9 bases between them. This CDR3 has 14 residues. The CDR3 sequence is CASSVQGGTGELFF. CDR3 DNA sequence: TGTGCCAGCAGCGTCCAGGGTGGCACCGGGGAGCTGTTTTTT.

This clonotype occurred a few times. V is TRBV5-1 and J is TRBJ2-1, with 11 bases that match TRBD2. Trimming at V came to 4 bases and at J to 2 bases, leaving 5 bases not matched to a gene. This CDR3 region has 16 residues. The germline V gene has CDR1 SGHRS and CDR2 YFSETQ. The CDR3 loop is CASSPTSGSAYNEQFF. The CDR3 bases are TGCGCCAGCAGCCCAACTAGCGGGAGCGCCTACAATGAGCAGTTCTTC.

With regard to this clonotype: An end of the junction differs from the germline gene, which may be a read error. V is TRBV12-3 or TRBV12-4 and J is TRBJ1-2; the D is unclear. The CDR3 length is 13 residues. The CDR3 loop reads CASTLTPPYGYTF. The CDR3 nucleotides are TGTGCCAGCACCCTGACACCCCCCTATGGCTACACCTTT.

This clonotype was seen a few times. One junction end disagrees with the germline gene, perhaps due to a read error. The rearrangement uses TRBV28 and TRBJ2-4; 7 nucleotides line up with TRBD2. Germline V CDR1 and CDR2: MDHEN, SYDVKM. CDR3 size: 18 residues. The chain's CDR3 is CASSLNYGGSEMKSIQYF. The CDR3 nucleotides are TGTGCCAGCAGTTTAAACTATGGCGGGAGTGAGATGAAAAGCATTCAGTACTTC.

This clonotype showed up just a few times. The chain is built from TRBV19 and TRBJ2-1, with D perhaps TRBD2 (5 bases). V lost 7 bases to trimming and J lost 0 bases, with 19 bases between them. The length of the CDR3 is 17 residues. CDR1 and CDR2 (germline): LNHDA, SQIVND (reference sequence). The DNA for the CDR3 is TGTGCCAGTAATCCCGGGGTCGGGGTCCCCTCCTACAATGAGCAGTTCTTC. Residues: CASNPGVGVPSYNEQFF.

This clonotype has just one count. No DNA is shown, since the ends of the CDR3 on it are uncertain; the CDR3 is the one TCRdb lists. The chain uses TRBV19 and TRBJ2-1; the table assigns TRBD2, which was not confirmed against the DNA. Germline V gene data show CDR1 as LNHDA and CDR2 as SQIVND (reference sequence). 18 amino acids form the CDR3, both terminal residues included. The CDR3 region is CASSIFGDGTSGSNEQFF.